These 13 T cell receptor beta chains were sequenced from one sample in a study of blood T cells in healthy people across ages. A second PCR of roughly 7 to 11 cycles used a sample-barcoded 5' primer and a J-beta primer mix. TCRdb re-called the 5' RACE reads through MiXCR, storing one row per CDR3 protein. The sample includes around 850,000 distinct CDR3 sequences, around 36% of them seen just once. The sample comprised blood. The origin of the receptors is a man aged 18 to 29 in good health.

V usage is TRBV5-1 and J usage is TRBJ1-2; 7 bases are shared with TRBD1. The CDR3 has 14 residues. Germline CDR1 reads SGHRS; CDR2 reads YFSETQ. The ends lost 0 bases at V and 7 bases at J; junction bases unmatched: 6. This CDR3 is CASSLAEGAGGYTF. DNA for the CDR3: TGCGCCAGCAGCTTGGCCGAGGGGGCTGGTGGCTACACCTTC.

J is TRBJ1-4 and V is TRBV20-1; no firm D call. The V end lost 1 base, the J end lost 0 bases, and 6 bases lay between the germline ends. In germline, CDR1 is DFQATT, CDR2 SNEGSKA (reference sequence). This CDR3 has 14 residues. The CDR3 bases are TGCAGTGCTAGAGCAACAACAACTAATGAAAAACTGTTTTTT. Amino acids: CSARATTTNEKLFF.

This clonotype was counted between two and nine times. J is TRBJ2-5 and V is TRBV14; 8 bases fit TRBD1. Germline V gene sequence: CDR1 SGHDN, CDR2 FVKESK. This CDR3 region has 13 residues. Trimming removed 10 bases from V and 11 bases from J; junction bases left unmatched: 15. This CDR3 is CATSPTGAGEQYF. Written as DNA, the CDR3 is TGTGCCACCTCACCGACAGGGGCGGGTGAGCAGTACTTC.

The gene calls are TRBV27 and TRBJ2-1; tentatively, D is TRBD2 (6 bases). V dropped 6 bases and J dropped 7 bases, with 19 bases sitting between them. The length of the CDR3 is 15 residues. Germline lookup yields CDR1 MNHEY and CDR2 SMNVEV (reference sequence). The CDR3 sequence is CASSPGDFPVNEQFF. The CDR3 region has the DNA TGTGCCAGCAGCCCTGGGGACTTCCCGGTTAATGAGCAGTTCTTC.

This chain joins TRBV6-6 and TRBJ2-3; 7 bases agree with TRBD1. The length of the CDR3 is 12 residues. Germline CDR1 reads MNHNY; CDR2 reads SVGAGI (reference sequence). V was clipped by 0 bases and J by 13 bases; unmatched bases: 4. The CDR3 nucleotides read TGTGCCAGCAGTTACTCGACAGGGTGGGAGTATTTT. Translated, it gives CASSYSTGWEYF.

In its sample, this clonotype was seen a few times. The chain combines TRBV4-2 with TRBJ1-6; D not resolved. The CDR3 is made up of 13 amino acids. CDR1 and CDR2 from the germline V gene are LGHNA and YNFKEQ. The V and J ends lost 0 bases and 9 bases respectively, with 6 bases between them. The CDR3 region has the DNA TGTGCCAGCAGCCAAGATATTGGTTCACCCCTCCACTTT. Protein sequence: CASSQDIGSPLHF.

This clonotype was detected many times. This chain links TRBV12-3 or TRBV12-4 with TRBJ2-7, with D tentatively TRBD2 (6 bases). V lost 6 bases to trimming and J lost 3 bases, with 15 bases between them. CDR3 length equals 14 residues. DNA of the CDR3: TGTGCCAGCAGGGCTAGCGAGGGGAACTACGAGCAGTACTTC. This gives the protein CASRASEGNYEQYF.

This clonotype turned up a few times. V and J are TRBV5-1 and TRBJ1-1; 10 bases fit TRBD1. The CDR3 is 16 residues long. Germline V gene sequence: CDR1 SGHRS, CDR2 YFSETQ. Trimming took 4 bases from V and 4 from J; bases not matched to a gene: 10. The DNA for the CDR3 is TGCGCCAGCAGCCTTACCGGGACAGGGGTGGGCACTGAAGCTTTCTTT. Its translation is CASSLTGTGVGTEAFF.

About this clonotype itself: Possible read error: a much larger clone is one base away. This sequence joins TRBV19 and TRBJ2-7; 9 bases map to TRBD2. This CDR3 spans 17 amino acids. V shed 5 bases, J shed 7 bases, and the junction held 18 bases outside the gene matches. Germline V gene data show CDR1 as LNHDA and CDR2 as SQIVND (reference sequence). CDR3 loop: CASSPTSGFGAGNEQYF. The CDR3 coding sequence is TGTGCCAGTAGTCCTACTAGCGGGTTTGGGGCGGGGAATGAGCAGTACTTC.

The J gene is TRBJ2-3, the V gene TRBV12-3 or TRBV12-4; TRBD2 matches at 10 bases. Unmatched junction bases numbered 3, after V lost 3 bases and J lost 0 bases. This CDR3 spans 16 amino acids. As DNA, the CDR3 is TGTGCCAGCAGTTTTACTAGCGGGGTGAGCACAGATACGCAGTATTTT. As protein: CASSFTSGVSTDTQYF.

The chain employs TRBV7-2 and TRBJ2-5; D may be TRBD1 (5 bases). Germline lookup yields CDR1 SGHTA and CDR2 FQGNSA. This CDR3 is 12 amino acids long. Trimming removed 5 bases at V and 5 bases at J, with 9 bases between. Here the CDR3 reads CASSPGYETQYF. The CDR3, as DNA: TGTGCCAGCAGCCCAGGGTATGAGACCCAGTACTTC.

This clonotype was observed a handful of times. The J gene is TRBJ1-2, the V gene TRBV6-6, with D hard to call. V gave up 5 bases and J gave up 7 bases, with 14 bases separating them. The CDR3 sequence is 13 residues long. The V gene's germline CDR1 is MNHNY and CDR2 SVGAGI (reference sequence). Here the CDR3 reads CASSPDPRGGYTF. The CDR3 coding sequence is TGTGCCAGCAGTCCGGACCCTAGAGGTGGCTACACCTTC.

About this clonotype itself: A much larger clone differs from this one at a single base, so this may be a read error. V is TRBV7-2 and J is TRBJ2-5; D may be TRBD2 (5 bases). The CDR3 contains 15 residues. V gave up 5 bases and J gave up 2 bases, with 15 bases separating them. From germline, CDR1 is SGHTA and CDR2 FQGNSA. Written as DNA, the CDR3 is TGTGCCAGCAGCGCCCCCCGGGGTGATCAAGAGACCCAGTACTTC. Translated, it gives CASSAPRGDQETQYF.